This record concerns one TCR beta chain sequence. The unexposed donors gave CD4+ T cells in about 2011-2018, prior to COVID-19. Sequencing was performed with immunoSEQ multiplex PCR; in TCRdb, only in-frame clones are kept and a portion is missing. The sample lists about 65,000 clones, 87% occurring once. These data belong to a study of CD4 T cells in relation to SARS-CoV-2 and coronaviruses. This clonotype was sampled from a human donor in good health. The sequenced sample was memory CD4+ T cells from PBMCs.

In nucleotides, the CDR3 is TGTGCCAGCTGCCGACCACGGGGGGGAGGGAACACTGAAGCTTTCTTT. Translation gives CASCRPRGGGNTEAFF. The chain couples TRBV2 to TRBJ1-1; D is possibly TRBD1 (5 bases). In germline, CDR1 is SNHLY, CDR2 FYNNEI. This CDR3 spans 16 amino acids. Trimming stripped 8 bases from V and 1 base from J, with 20 bases between.